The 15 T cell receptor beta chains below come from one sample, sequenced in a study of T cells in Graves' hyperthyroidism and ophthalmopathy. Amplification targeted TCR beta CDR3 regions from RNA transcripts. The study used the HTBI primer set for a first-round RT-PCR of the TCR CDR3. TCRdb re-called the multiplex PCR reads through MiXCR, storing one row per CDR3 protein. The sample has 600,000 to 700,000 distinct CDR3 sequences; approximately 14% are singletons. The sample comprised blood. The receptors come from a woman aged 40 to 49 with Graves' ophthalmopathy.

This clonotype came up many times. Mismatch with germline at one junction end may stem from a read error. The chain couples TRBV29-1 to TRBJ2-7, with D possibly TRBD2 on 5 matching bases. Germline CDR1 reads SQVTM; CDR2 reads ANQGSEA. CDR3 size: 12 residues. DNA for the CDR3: TGCAGCGTGGCCCCCCCGCTTGGGGAGCAGCACTTC. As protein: CSVAPPLGEQHF.

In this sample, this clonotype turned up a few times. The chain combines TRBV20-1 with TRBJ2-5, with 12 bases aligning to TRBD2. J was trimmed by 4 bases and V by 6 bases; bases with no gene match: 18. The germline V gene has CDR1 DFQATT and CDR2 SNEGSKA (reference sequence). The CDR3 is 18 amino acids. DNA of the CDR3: TGCAGTGCCAGACCTAGCGGGAGGGCCAGTGTCTACCGAGAGACCCAGTACTTC. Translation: CSARPSGRASVYRETQYF.

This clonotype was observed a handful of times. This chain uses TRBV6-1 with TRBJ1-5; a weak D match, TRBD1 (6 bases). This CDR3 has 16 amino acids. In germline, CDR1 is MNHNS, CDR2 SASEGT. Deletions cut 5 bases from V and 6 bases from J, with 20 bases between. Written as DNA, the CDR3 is TGTGCCAGCAGTCCCGGGCGGGGGGCAGCTAGTCAGCCCCAGCATTTT. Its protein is CASSPGRGAASQPQHF.

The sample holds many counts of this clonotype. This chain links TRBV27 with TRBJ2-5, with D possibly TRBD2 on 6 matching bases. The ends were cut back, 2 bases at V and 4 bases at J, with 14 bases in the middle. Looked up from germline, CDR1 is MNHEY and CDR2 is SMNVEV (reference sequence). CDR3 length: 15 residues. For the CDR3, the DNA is TGTGCCAGCAGTTTAAGTGCGGGAAGGGGAGAGACCCAGTACTTC. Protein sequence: CASSLSAGRGETQYF.

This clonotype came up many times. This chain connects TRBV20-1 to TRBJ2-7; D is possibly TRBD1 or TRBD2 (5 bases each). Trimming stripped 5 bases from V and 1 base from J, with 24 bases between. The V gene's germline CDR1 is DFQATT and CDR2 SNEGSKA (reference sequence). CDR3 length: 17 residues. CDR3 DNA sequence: TGCAGTGCTCCTACCATCAAGCCGGGACCCCGATCCTACGAGCAGTACTTC. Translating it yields CSAPTIKPGPRSYEQYF.

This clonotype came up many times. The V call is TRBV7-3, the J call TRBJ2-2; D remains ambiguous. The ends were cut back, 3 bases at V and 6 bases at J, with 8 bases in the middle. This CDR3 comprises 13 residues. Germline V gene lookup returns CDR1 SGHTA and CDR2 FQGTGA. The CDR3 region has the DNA TGTGCCAGCAGCTTTGGAGTATCCGGGGAGCTGTTTTTT. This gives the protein CASSFGVSGELFF.

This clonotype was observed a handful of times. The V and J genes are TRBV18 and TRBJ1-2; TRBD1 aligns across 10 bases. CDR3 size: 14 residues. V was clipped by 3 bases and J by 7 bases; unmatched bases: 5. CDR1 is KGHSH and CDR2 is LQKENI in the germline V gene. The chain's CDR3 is CASSPTGTGVGYTF. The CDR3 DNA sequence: TGTGCCAGCTCACCCACCGGGACAGGGGTTGGCTACACCTTC. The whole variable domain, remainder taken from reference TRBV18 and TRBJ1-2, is NAGVMQNPRHLVRRRGQEARLRCSPMKGHSHVYWYRQLPEEGLKFMVYLQKENIIDESGMPKERFSAEFPKEGPSILRIQQVVRGDSAAYFCASSPTGTGVGYTFGSGTRLTVV.

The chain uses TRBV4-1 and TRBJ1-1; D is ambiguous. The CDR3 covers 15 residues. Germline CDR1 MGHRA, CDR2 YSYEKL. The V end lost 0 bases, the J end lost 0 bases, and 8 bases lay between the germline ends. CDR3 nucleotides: TGCGCCAGCAGCCAAGAGGCGGGGTTGAACACTGAAGCTTTCTTT. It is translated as CASSQEAGLNTEAFF.

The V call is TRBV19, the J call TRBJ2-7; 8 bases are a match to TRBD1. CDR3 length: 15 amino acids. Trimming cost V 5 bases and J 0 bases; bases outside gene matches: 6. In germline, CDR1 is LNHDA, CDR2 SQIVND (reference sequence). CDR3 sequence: CASSGWDRPSYEQYF. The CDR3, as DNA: TGTGCCAGTAGTGGCTGGGACAGGCCCTCCTACGAGCAGTACTTC.

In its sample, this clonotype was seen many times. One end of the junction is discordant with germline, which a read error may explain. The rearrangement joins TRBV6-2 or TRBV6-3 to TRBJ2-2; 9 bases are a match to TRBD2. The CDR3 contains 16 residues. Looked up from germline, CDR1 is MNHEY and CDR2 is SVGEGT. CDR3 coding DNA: TGTACCAGCAGGTCCCCCGGGACTAGCAAGACCGGGGAGCTGTTTTTT. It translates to CTSRSPGTSKTGELFF.

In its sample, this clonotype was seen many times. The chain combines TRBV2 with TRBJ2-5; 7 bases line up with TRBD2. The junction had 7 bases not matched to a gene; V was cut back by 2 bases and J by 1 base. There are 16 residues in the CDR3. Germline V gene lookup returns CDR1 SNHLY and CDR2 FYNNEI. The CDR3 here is CASSESLADFQETQYF. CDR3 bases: TGTGCCAGCAGTGAAAGTCTAGCGGACTTCCAAGAGACCCAGTACTTC.

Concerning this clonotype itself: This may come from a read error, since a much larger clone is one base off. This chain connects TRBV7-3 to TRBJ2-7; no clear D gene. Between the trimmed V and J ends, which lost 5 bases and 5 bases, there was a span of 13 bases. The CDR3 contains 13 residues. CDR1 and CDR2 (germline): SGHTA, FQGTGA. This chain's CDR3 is CASSKSPGNEQYF. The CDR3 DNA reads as TGTGCCAGCAGCAAAAGTCCGGGTAACGAGCAGTACTTC.

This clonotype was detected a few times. In nucleotides, the CDR3 is TGTGCCAGTAGCCAACTAGCGGGAGGGCGGAACGAGCAGTACTTC. Its translation: CASSQLAGGRNEQYF. V and J are TRBV19 and TRBJ2-7; 13 nucleotides match TRBD2. Germline assignment: CDR1 LNHDA and CDR2 SQIVND (reference sequence). This CDR3 region has 15 residues. The V segment lost 6 bases and the J segment 5 bases; nucleotides outside the gene matches: 7.

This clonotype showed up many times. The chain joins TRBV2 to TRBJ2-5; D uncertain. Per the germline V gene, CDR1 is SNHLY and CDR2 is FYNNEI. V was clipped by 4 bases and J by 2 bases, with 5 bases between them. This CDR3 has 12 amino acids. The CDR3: CASSAQQETQYF. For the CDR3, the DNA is TGTGCCAGCAGTGCCCAACAAGAGACCCAGTACTTC.

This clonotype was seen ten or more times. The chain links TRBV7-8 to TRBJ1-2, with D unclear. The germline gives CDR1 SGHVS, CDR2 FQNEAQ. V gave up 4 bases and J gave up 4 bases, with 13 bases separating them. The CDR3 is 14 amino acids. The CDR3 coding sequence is TGTGCCAGCAGCTCGGCCCTCGGGGTCTATGGCTACACCTTC. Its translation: CASSSALGVYGYTF. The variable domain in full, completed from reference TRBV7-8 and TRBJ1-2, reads GAGVSQSPRYKVAKRGQDVALRCDPISGHVSLFWYQQALGQGPEFLTYFQNEAQLDKSGLPSDRFFAERPEGSVSTLKIQRTQQEDSAVYLCASSSALGVYGYTFGSGTRLTVV.